The present T cell receptor beta chain was sequenced within a study of blood T cell repertoires in COVID-19. Study-level information: Acute and convalescent COVID-19 specimens originated in the United States, Italy and Spain. T cells, B-cell-depleted T cells, or PBMCs provided the cDNA or gDNA that served as material.

Data came from immunoSEQ multiplex PCR; TCRdb stores just in-frame clones and leaves some out. The sample carries roughly 430,000 clones, 88% recorded once. Trimming took 6 bases from V and 5 from J, leaving 13 bases between them. The CDR3 has 13 amino acids. The germline CDR1 and CDR2 sequences are MNHEY and SVGAGI. The origin of this receptor is a woman aged 40 to 50 with acute COVID-19. The sequenced sample was PBMCs or T cells enriched from blood (not recorded which). The gene calls are TRBV6-5 and TRBJ2-5, with D maybe TRBD1 (7 bases). CDR3 sequence (DNA): TGTGCCAGCAGACCGACAGGGAGGGAGACCCAGTACTTC. The encoded protein is CASRPTGRETQYF.